This T cell receptor (beta chain) was profiled in a study of human T cells and chemical hapten exposure. This clonotype was seen a handful of times. The target antigen is unknown. Germline CDR1 and CDR2: SQVTM and ANQGSEA. Trimming took 6 bases from V and 1 from J, leaving 12 bases between them. The CDR3 has 13 amino acids. Time point defined: patch test 3, about 24 weeks after DPC sensitization. Treatment: therapeutic diphenylcyclopropenone sensitization with weekly scalp DPC. TCRdb processed the RACE reads anew with MiXCR; each CDR3 protein has one entry. The table records 82,000 or so distinct CDR3 sequences, 10% to 15% of them present only once. Points from the study as a whole: TCRs whose frequency exceeded 1 in 1000 remained the same following DPC sensitization.

The material was whole blood, obtained in connection with sensitization to the hapten diphenylcyclopropenone (DPC). The source of this sequence is a woman aged 50 to 60 with alopecia areata. Some clones in this sample may be carry-over from other donors' samples. The rearrangement joins TRBV29-1 to TRBJ1-2, with D possibly matching TRBD1 (6 bases). CDR3 region: CSVARGGNYGYTF. CDR3 coding DNA: TGCAGCGTGGCCCGAGGGGGTAACTATGGCTACACCTTC.